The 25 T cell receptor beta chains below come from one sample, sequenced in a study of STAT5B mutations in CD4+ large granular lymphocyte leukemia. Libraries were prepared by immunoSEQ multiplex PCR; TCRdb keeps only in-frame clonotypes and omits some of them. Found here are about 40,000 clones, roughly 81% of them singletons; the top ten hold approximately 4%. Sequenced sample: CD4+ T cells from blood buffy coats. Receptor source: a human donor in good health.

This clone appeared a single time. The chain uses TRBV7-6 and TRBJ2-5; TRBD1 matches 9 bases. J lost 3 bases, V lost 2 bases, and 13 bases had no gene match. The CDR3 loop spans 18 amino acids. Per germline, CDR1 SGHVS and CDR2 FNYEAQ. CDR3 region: CASSLKAFGTGPKETQYF. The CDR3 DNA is TGTGCCAGCAGCTTAAAGGCCTTCGGGACAGGGCCCAAAGAGACCCAGTACTTC. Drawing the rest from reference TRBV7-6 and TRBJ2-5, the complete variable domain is GAGVSQSPRYKVTKRGQDVALRCDPISGHVSLYWYRQALGQGPEFLTYFNYEAQQDKSGLPNDRFSAERPEGSISTLTIQRTEQRDSAMYRCASSLKAFGTGPKETQYFGPGTRLLVL.

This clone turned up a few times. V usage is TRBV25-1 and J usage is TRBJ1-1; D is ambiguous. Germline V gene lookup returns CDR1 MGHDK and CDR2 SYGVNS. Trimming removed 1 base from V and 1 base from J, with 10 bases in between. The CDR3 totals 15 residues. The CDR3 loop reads CASSESGRSNTEAFF. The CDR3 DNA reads TGTGCCAGCAGTGAATCGGGCCGTTCGAACACTGAAGCTTTCTTT.

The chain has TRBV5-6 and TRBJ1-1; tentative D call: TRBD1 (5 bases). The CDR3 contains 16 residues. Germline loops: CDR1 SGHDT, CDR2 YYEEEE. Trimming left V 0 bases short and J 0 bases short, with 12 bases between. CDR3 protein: CASSLAGGGLNTEAFF. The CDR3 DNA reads TGTGCCAGCAGCTTGGCCGGGGGGGGGTTGAACACTGAAGCTTTCTTT. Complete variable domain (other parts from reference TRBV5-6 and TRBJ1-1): DAGVTQSPTHLIKTRGQQVTLRCSPKSGHDTVSWYQQALGQGPQFIFQYYEEEERQRGNFPDRFSGHQFPNYSSELNVNALLLGDSALYLCASSLAGGGLNTEAFFGQGTRLTVV.

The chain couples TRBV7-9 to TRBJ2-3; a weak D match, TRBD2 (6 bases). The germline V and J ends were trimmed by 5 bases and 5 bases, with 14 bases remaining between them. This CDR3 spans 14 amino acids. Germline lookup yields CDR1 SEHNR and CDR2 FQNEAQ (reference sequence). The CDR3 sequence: CASSRPGLQDTQYF. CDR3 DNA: TGTGCCAGCAGCCGACCGGGACTGCAAGATACGCAGTATTTT.

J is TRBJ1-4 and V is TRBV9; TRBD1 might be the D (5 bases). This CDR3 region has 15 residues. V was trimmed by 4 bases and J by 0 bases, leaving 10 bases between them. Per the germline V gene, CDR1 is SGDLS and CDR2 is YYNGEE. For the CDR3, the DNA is TGTGCCAGCAGCTCCCAGGGAGCAACTAATGAAAAACTGTTTTTT. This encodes CASSSQGATNEKLFF.

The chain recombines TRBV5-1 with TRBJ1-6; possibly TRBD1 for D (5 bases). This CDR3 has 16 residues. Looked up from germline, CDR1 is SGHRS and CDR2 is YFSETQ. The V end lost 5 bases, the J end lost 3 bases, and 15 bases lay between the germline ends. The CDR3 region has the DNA TGCGCCAGCAGGGAGCTGGAGGGGTTCTATAATTCACCCCTCCACTTT. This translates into CASRELEGFYNSPLHF.

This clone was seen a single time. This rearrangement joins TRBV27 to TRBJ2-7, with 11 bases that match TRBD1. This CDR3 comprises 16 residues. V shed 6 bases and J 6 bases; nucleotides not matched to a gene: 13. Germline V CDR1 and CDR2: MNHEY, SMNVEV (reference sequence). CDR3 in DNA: TGTGCCAGCAGGCGAACCGCGGGACAGGGGGGGGCCGAGCAGTACTTC. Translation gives CASRRTAGQGGAEQYF.

DNA for the CDR3: TGTGCCATCAGTGAGCCGATCACAGATACGCAGTATTTT. Protein product: CAISEPITDTQYF. The V gene is TRBV10-3, the J gene TRBJ2-3; D ambiguous. Trimming pared 2 bases from V and 2 bases from J, leaving 5 bases between. CDR3 size: 13 residues. Germline V gene data show CDR1 as ENHRY and CDR2 as SYGVKD.

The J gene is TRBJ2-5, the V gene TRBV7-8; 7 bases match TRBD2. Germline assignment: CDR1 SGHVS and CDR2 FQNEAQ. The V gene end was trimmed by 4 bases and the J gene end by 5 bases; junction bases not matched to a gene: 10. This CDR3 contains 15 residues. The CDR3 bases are TGTGCCAGCAGCTCGACTAGCACCCTCCGGGAGACCCAGTACTTC. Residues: CASSSTSTLRETQYF.

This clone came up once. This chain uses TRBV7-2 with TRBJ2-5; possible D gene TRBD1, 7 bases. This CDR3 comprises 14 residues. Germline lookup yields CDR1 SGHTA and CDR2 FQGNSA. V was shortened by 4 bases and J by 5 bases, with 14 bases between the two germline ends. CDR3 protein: CASSSRTGGETQYF. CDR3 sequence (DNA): TGTGCCAGCAGCTCACGGACAGGAGGGGAGACCCAGTACTTC.

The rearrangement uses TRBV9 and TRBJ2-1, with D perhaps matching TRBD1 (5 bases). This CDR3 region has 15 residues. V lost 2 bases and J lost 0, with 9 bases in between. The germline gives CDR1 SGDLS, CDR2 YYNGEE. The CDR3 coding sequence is TGTGCCAGCAGCGTGGATGGGGCCTCCTACAATGAGCAGTTCTTC. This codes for CASSVDGASYNEQFF. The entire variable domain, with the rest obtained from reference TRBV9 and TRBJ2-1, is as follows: DSGVTQTPKHLITATGQRVTLRCSPRSGDLSVYWYQQSLDQGLQFLIQYYNGEERAKGNILERFSAQQFPDLHSELNLSSLELGDSALYFCASSVDGASYNEQFFGPGTRLTVL.

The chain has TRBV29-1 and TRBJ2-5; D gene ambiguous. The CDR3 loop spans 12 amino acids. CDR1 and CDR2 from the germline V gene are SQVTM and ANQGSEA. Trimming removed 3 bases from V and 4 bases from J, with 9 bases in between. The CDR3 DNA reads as TGCAGCGTTGATTTAAGTGGAGAGACCCAGTACTTC. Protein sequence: CSVDLSGETQYF. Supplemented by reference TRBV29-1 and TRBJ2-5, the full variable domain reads SAVISQKPSRDICQRGTSLTIQCQVDSQVTMMFWYRQQPGQSLTLIATANQGSEATYESGFVIDKFPISRPNLTFSTLTVSNMSPEDSSIYLCSVDLSGETQYFGPGTRLLVL.

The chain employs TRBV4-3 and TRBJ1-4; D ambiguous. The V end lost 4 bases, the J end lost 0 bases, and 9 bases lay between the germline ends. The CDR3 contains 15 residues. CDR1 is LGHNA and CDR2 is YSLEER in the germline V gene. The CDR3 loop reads CASSPPGTTNEKLFF. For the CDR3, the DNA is TGCGCCAGCAGCCCCCCGGGCACAACTAATGAAAAACTGTTTTTT.

CDR3 in DNA: TGTGCCAGCAGCTCCCTACTTTCACCCCTCCACTTT. Translation gives CASSSLLSPLHF. The chain has TRBV7-2 and TRBJ1-6; unclear D gene. Germline-derived CDR1 and CDR2 are SGHTA and FQGNSA. Trimming shortened V by 4 bases and J by 9 bases, and 7 bases separated the two germline ends. The CDR3 loop spans 12 amino acids.

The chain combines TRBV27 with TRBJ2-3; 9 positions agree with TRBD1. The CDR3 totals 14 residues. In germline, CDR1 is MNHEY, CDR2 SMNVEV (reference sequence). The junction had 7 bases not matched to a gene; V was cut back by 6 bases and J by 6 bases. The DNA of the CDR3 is TGTGCCAGCAGATGGACAGGGGCAGGCGATACGCAGTATTTT. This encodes CASRWTGAGDTQYF.

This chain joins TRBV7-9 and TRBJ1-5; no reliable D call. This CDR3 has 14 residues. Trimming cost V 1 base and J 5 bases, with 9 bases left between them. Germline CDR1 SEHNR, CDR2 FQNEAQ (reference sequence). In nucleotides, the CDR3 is TGTGCCAGCAGCTTAGAAAGCCGTGATCAGCCCCAGCATTTT. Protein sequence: CASSLESRDQPQHF.

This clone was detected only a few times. The CDR3 sequence: CATSFSTSGGTQYF. CDR3 coding DNA: TGTGCCACCAGCTTCTCGACTAGCGGGGGCACCCAGTACTTC. The rearrangement links TRBV15 to TRBJ2-5; 12 bases match TRBD2. This CDR3 is built from 14 residues. V gave up 5 bases and J gave up 8 bases; unmatched junction bases: 6. Germline assignment: CDR1 LNHNV and CDR2 YYDKDF (reference sequence).

CDR3 in amino acids: CASSLEASGTYNEQFF. The CDR3 bases are TGTGCCAGCAGCTTGGAGGCAAGCGGGACCTACAATGAGCAGTTCTTC. The rearrangement uses TRBV5-5 and TRBJ2-1, with TRBD2 matching over 7 bases. V was pared by 0 bases and J by 2 bases, with 5 bases of the junction left unmatched. CDR3 length: 16 residues. Germline V gene sequence: CDR1 SGHKS, CDR2 YYEKEE (reference sequence).

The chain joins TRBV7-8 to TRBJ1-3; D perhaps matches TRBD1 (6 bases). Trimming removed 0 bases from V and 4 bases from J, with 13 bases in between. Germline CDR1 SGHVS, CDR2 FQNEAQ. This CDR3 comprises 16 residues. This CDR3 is CASSLAPGGIGNTIYF. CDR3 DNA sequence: TGTGCCAGCAGCTTAGCACCCGGGGGCATAGGAAACACCATATATTTT.

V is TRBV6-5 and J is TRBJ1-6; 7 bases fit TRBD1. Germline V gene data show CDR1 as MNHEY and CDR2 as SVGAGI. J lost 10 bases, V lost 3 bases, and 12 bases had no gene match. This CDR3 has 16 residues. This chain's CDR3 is CASSYWSTGVGSPLHF. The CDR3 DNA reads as TGTGCCAGCAGTTATTGGAGCACAGGGGTAGGCTCACCCCTCCACTTT.

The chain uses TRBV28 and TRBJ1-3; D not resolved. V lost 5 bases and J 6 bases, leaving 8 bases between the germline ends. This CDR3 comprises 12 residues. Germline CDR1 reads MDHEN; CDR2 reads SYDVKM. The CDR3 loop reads CASSVAPNTIYF. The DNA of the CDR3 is TGTGCCAGCAGTGTCGCCCCAAACACCATATATTTT.

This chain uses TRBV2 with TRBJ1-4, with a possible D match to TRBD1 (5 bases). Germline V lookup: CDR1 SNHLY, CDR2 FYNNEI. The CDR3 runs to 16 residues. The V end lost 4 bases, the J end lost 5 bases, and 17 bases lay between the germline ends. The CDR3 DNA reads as TGTGCCAGCAGTGCCGGAACGACTTGGGGGAATGAAAAACTGTTTTTT. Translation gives CASSAGTTWGNEKLFF.

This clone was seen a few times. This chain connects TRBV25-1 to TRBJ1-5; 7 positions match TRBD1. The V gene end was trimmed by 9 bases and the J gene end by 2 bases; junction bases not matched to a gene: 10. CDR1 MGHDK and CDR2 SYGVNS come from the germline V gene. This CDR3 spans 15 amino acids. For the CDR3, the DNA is TGTGCCAGTTTTACAGGGGCAAGGGGCAATCAGCCCCAGCATTTT. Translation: CASFTGARGNQPQHF.

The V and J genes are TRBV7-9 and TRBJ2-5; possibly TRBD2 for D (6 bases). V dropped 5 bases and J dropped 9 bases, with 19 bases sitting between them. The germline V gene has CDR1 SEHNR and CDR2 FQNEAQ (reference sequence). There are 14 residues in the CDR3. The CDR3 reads CASSPADPRGAQYF. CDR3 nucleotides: TGTGCCAGCAGCCCAGCGGACCCGCGGGGTGCCCAGTACTTC. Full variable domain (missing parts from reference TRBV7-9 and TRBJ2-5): DTGVSQNPRHKITKRGQNVTFRCDPISEHNRLYWYRQTLGQGPEFLTYFQNEAQLEKSRLLSDRFSAERPKGSFSTLEIQRTEQGDSAMYLCASSPADPRGAQYFGPGTRLLVL.

The CDR3 nucleotides read TGCGCCAGCAGCCAAGATACGGCGCGCGTCGATGAGCAGTTCTTC. It codes for CASSQDTARVDEQFF. The V and J genes are TRBV4-3 and TRBJ2-1; no reliable D call. Germline CDR1 LGHNA, CDR2 YSLEER. The CDR3 contains 15 residues. Trimming removed 0 bases from V and 8 bases from J, with 14 bases in between.